Listed here is a single TCR beta chain. Its antigen is as yet unknown. This entry comes from a study of T cells in localized non-small cell lung cancer. Sequenced by immunoSEQ multiplex PCR; TCRdb stores in-frame clones only, minus some. This sample yields around 5,000 clones, of which 25% to 40% are seen a single time; 12% belongs to the top ten. Study-wide results and caveats: T cell clonality was highest in uninvolved adjacent lung, above tumor. Longer survival (overall) was linked to higher T cell density in blood. Across samples, adjacent lung featured a median 57 of the top 100 tumor clones. Only one tumor region was sequenced, so heterogeneity remains possible.

The receptor's source is a male donor at least 60 years old with stage III lung adenocarcinoma. Specimen: lung tumor tissue, collected before any cancer treatment.

CDR3 residues: CATSRGTLYGTDTQYF. CDR3 DNA: TGTGCCACCAGCAGAGGGACCCTGTATGGCACAGATACGCAGTATTTT. This chain uses TRBV15 with TRBJ2-3; D gene unclear. Germline lookup yields CDR1 LNHNV and CDR2 YYDKDF (reference sequence). The CDR3 extends over 16 amino acids. V lost 1 base and J 1 base, leaving 12 bases between the germline ends.